This is a list of T cell receptor beta chains from one sample in a study of blood T cell repertoires in COVID-19. Sequenced by immunoSEQ multiplex PCR; TCRdb stores in-frame clones only, minus some. The profile covers 340,000 or so clones, with over 70% appearing a single time and about 3% taken by the ten largest. The sequenced sample was peripheral blood. These receptors were collected from a man between 25 and 39 years old with active or convalescent COVID-19. Both conserved end residues are part of each CDR3. D genes are given only for firm matches. Clone size appears in some rows only: once, few, many, or a class for an expanded clone.

d_gene	v_gene	abundance	j_gene	CDR3aa	CDR3nt
-	TRBV7-9	few	TRBJ2-7	CASSLDRVYEQYF	TGTGCCAGCAGCTTAGATCGGGTATACGAGCAGTACTTC
-	TRBV9	-	TRBJ2-1	CASSEQGFDNEQFF	TGTGCCAGCAGCGAACAGGGCTTCGACAATGAGCAGTTCTTC
-	TRBV11-3	-	TRBJ2-2	CASSLNSGPTGELFF	TGTGCCAGCAGCTTAAATAGCGGTCCCACCGGGGAGCTGTTTTTT
-	TRBV27	-	TRBJ1-1	CASSFTGNTEAFF	TGTGCCAGCAGTTTCACAGGGAACACTGAAGCTTTCTTT
TRBD2	TRBV9	-	TRBJ2-1	CASSVGSGSVNEQFF	TGTGCCAGCAGCGTAGGTAGCGGGAGTGTGAATGAGCAGTTCTTC
-	TRBV7-9	once	TRBJ2-7	CASSQGLTYYEQYF	TGTGCCAGCAGCCAGGGGCTGACATACTACGAGCAGTACTTC
TRBD1	TRBV6-5	few	TRBJ1-6	CASGQDLYNSPLHF	TGTGCCAGCGGACAGGACCTCTATAATTCACCCCTCCACTTT
-	TRBV19	few	TRBJ1-5	CASSAGVWQPQHF	TGTGCCAGTAGTGCAGGGGTTTGGCAGCCCCAGCATTTT
-	TRBV7-9	-	TRBJ1-4	CASSFEGGRLFF	TGTGCCAGCAGCTTTGAGGGAGGGCGGCTGTTTTTT
-	TRBV5-1	-	TRBJ2-2	CASSRLQGRGELFF	TGCGCCAGCAGCCGGTTACAAGGGAGAGGGGAGCTGTTTTTT
TRBD2	TRBV29-1	-	TRBJ2-1	CSVGGGGFVDEQFF	TGCAGCGTTGGGGGCGGGGGATTTGTCGATGAGCAGTTCTTC
-	TRBV15	-	TRBJ2-1	CATSRDLSADEQFF	TGTGCCACCAGCAGAGATCTATCAGCGGATGAGCAGTTCTTC
-	TRBV7-2	-	TRBJ2-7	CASSLGQGLIHYEQYF	TGTGCCAGCAGCTTAGGTCAGGGATTAATCCACTACGAGCAGTACTTC
-	TRBV5-6	-	TRBJ2-1	CASSLVVARRRGEQFF	TGTGCCAGCAGCTTGGTAGTAGCCCGGAGGAGGGGCGAGCAGTTCTTC
TRBD1	TRBV29-1	-	TRBJ1-4	CSGGQGIGEKLFF	TGCAGCGGGGGACAGGGGATTGGGGAAAAACTGTTTTTT
-	TRBV20-1	few	TRBJ2-5	CSASVGRGRYQETQYF	TGCAGTGCTAGTGTGGGCAGGGGCCGGTACCAAGAGACCCAGTACTTC
-	TRBV30	-	TRBJ1-5	CAWRSRVRGQPQHF	TGTGCCTGGAGGTCCCGGGTTCGGGGTCAGCCCCAGCATTTT
-	TRBV12-3/TRBV12-4	-	TRBJ1-2	CASSLGSDYGYTF	TGTGCCAGCAGTTTAGGGAGTGACTATGGCTACACCTTC
TRBD1	TRBV5-1	-	TRBJ1-5	CASSFGQGEQPQHF	TGCGCCAGCAGCTTCGGACAGGGGGAACAGCCCCAGCATTTT
-	TRBV9	-	TRBJ2-1	CASSPQGTFLDEQFF	TGTGCCAGCAGCCCCCAGGGAACCTTTCTCGATGAGCAGTTCTTC
-	TRBV7-2	-	TRBJ1-2	CASSLGTRGRGYTF	TGTGCCAGCAGCTTAGGGACCAGGGGACGAGGCTACACCTTC
TRBD2	TRBV27	-	TRBJ2-7	CASSSGGGPYEQYF	TGTGCCAGCAGTTCCGGGGGGGGGCCCTACGAGCAGTACTTC
-	TRBV11-3	-	TRBJ2-7	CASSLESGFSYEQYF	TGTGCCAGCAGCTTAGAGAGCGGCTTCTCCTACGAGCAGTACTTC
-	TRBV4-1	-	TRBJ2-7	CASSQGTTYEQYF	TGCGCCAGCAGCCAAGGGACAACCTACGAGCAGTACTTC
-	TRBV6-1	-	TRBJ2-5	CASSENGQQETQYF	TGTGCCAGCAGTGAAAACGGACAGCAAGAGACCCAGTACTTC